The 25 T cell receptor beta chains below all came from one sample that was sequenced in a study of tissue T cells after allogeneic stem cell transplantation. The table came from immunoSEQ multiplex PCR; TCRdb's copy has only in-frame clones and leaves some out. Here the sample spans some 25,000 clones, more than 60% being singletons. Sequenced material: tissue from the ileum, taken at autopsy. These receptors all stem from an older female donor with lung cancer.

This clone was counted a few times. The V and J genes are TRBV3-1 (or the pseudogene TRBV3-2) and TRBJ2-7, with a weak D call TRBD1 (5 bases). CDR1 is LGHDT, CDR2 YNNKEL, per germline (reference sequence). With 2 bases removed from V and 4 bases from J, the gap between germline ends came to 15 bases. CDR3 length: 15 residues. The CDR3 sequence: CASSQRLAAGYEQYF. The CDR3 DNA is TGTGCCAGCAGCCAACGATTAGCCGCAGGGTACGAGCAGTACTTC.

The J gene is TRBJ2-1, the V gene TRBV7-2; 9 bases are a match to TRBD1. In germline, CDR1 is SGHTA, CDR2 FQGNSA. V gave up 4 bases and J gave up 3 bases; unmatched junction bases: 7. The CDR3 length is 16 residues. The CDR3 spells CASSSQGQGSYNEQFF. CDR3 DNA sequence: TGTGCCAGCAGCTCCCAGGGACAGGGAAGCTACAATGAGCAGTTCTTC.

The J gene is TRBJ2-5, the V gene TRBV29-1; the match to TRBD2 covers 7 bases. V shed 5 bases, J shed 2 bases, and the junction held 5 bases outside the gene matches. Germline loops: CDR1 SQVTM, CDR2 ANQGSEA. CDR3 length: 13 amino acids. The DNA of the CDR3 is TGCAGCGTTCAGCGGGGACCACAAGAGACCCAGTACTTC. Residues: CSVQRGPQETQYF. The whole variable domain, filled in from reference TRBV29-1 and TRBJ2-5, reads SAVISQKPSRDICQRGTSLTIQCQVDSQVTMMFWYRQQPGQSLTLIATANQGSEATYESGFVIDKFPISRPNLTFSTLTVSNMSPEDSSIYLCSVQRGPQETQYFGPGTRLLVL.

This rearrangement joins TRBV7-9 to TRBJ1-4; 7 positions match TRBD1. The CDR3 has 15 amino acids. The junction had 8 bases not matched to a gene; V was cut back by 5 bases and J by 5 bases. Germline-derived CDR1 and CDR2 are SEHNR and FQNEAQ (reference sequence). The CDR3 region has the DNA TGTGCCAGCAGCCCCCTGGGACAGCCAAATGAAAAACTGTTTTTT. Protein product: CASSPLGQPNEKLFF.

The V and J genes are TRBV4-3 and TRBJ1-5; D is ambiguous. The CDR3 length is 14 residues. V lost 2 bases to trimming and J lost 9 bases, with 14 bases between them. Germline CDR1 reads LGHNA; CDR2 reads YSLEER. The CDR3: CASSQTPVSGPQHF. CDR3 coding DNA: TGCGCCAGCAGCCAAACGCCCGTATCAGGGCCCCAGCATTTT.

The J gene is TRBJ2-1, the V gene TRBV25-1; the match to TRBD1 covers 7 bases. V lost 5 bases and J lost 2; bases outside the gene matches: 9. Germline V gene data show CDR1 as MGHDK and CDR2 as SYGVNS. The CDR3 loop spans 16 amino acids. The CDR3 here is CASSRSSTGPYNEQFF. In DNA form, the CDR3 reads TGTGCCAGCAGTCGATCCTCGACAGGGCCCTACAATGAGCAGTTCTTC. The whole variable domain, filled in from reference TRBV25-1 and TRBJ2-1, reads EADIYQTPRYLVIGTGKKITLECSQTMGHDKMYWYQQDPGMELHLIHYSYGVNSTEKGDLSSESTVSRIRTEHFPLTLESARPSHTSQYLCASSRSSTGPYNEQFFGPGTRLTVL.

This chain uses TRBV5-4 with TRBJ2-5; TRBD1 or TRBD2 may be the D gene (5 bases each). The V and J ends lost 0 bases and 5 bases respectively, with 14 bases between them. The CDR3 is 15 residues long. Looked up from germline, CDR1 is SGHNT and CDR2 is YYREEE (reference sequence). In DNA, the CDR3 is TGTGCCAGCAGCTTGGAGGGACGTCGTCCGGAGACCCAGTACTTC. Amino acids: CASSLEGRRPETQYF.

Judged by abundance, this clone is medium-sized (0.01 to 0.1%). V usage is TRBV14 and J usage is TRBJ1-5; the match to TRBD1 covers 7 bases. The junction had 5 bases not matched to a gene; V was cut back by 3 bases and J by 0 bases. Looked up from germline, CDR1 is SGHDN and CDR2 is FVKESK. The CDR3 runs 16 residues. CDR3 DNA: TGTGCCAGCAGCCACCCGACAGGGTATAGCAATCAGCCCCAGCATTTT. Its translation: CASSHPTGYSNQPQHF. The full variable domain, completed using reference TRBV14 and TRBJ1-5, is EAGVTQFPSHSVIEKGQTVTLRCDPISGHDNLYWYRRVMGKEIKFLLHFVKESKQDESGMPNNRFLAERTGGTYSTLKVQPAELEDSGVYFCASSHPTGYSNQPQHFGDGTRLSIL.

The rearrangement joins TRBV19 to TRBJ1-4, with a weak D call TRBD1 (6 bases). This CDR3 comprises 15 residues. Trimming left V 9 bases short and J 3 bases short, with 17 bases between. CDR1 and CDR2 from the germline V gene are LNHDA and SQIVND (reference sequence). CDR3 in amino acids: CARKTGLNSNEKLFF. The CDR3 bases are TGTGCCAGGAAAACAGGGCTCAATTCTAATGAAAAACTGTTTTTT.

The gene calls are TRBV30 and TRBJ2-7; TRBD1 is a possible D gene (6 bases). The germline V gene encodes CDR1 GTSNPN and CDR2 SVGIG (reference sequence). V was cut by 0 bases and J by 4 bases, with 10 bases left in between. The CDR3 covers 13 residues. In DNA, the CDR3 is TGTGCCTGGAGTGTTAACAGGGCATACGAGCAGTACTTC. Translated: CAWSVNRAYEQYF.

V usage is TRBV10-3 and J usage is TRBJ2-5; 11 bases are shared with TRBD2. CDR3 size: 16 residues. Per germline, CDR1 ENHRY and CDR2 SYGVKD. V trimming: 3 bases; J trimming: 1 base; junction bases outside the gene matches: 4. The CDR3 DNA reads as TGTGCCATCAGTGATTCCGGGACTAGCGGCCAAGAGACCCAGTACTTC. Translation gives CAISDSGTSGQETQYF.

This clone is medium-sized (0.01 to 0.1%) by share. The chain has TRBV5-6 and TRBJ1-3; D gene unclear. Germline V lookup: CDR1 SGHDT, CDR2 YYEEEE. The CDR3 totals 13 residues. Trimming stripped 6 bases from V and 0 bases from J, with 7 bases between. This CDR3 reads CASKFVSGNTIYF. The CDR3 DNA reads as TGTGCCAGCAAATTCGTCTCTGGAAACACCATATATTTT.

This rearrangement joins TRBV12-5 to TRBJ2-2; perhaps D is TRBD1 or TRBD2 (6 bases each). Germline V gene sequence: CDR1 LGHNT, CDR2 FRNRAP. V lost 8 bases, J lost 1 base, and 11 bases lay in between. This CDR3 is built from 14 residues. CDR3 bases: TGTGCTAGTCGGGCGGGACAGAACACCGGGGAGCTGTTTTTT. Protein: CASRAGQNTGELFF.

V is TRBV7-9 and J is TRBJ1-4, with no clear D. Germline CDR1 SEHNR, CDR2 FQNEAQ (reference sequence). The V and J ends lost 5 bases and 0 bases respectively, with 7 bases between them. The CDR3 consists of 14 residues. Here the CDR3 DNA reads TGTGCCAGCAGCCGCAGAGCAACTAATGAAAAACTGTTTTTT. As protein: CASSRRATNEKLFF.

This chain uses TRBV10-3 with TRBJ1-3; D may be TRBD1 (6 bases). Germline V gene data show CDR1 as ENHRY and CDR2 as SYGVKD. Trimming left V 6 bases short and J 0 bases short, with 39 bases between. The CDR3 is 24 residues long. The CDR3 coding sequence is TGTGCCATCAGCGAATACCTCCCCTGGTATCCCTCTCCACACAGGGTGAGCTCTGGAAACACCATATATTTT. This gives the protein CAISEYLPWYPSPHRVSSGNTIYF.

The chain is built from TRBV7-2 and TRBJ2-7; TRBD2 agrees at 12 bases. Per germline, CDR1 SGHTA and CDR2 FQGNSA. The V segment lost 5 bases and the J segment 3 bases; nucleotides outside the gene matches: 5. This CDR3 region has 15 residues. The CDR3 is CASSQGLAGYYEQYF. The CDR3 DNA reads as TGTGCCAGCAGCCAGGGACTAGCGGGTTACTACGAGCAGTACTTC.

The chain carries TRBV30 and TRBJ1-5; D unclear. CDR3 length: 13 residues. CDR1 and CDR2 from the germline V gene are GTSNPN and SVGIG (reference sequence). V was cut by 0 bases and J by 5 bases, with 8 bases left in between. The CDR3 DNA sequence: TGTGCCTGGAGTGTGTCAGACCATCAGCCCCAGCATTTT. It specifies CAWSVSDHQPQHF. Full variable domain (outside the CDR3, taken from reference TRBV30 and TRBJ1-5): SQTIHQWPATLVQPVGSPLSLECTVEGTSNPNLYWYRQAAGRGLQLLFYSVGIGQISSEVPQNLSASRPQDRQFILSSKKLLLSDSGFYLCAWSVSDHQPQHFGDGTRLSIL.

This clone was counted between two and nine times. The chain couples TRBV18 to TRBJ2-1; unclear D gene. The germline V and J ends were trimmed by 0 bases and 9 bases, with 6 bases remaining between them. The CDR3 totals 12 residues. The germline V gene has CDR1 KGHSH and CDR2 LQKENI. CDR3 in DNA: TGTGCCAGCTCACCACCGAGCCGTGAGCAGTTCTTC. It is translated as CASSPPSREQFF.

CDR3 protein: CASSKVGRGGETQYF. The CDR3 nucleotides read TGTGCCAGCAGCAAAGTTGGCAGGGGAGGGGAGACCCAGTACTTC. The J gene is TRBJ2-5, the V gene TRBV21-1; the table's D call TRBD2 went unverified against the DNA. TRBV21-1 is deemed a pseudogene. CDR3 size: 15 residues.

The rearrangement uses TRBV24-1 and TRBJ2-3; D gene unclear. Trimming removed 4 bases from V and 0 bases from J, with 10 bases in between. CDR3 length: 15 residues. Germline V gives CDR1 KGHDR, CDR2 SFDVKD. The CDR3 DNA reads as TGTGCCACCAGTGACGAAGGAGCAAGCACAGATACGCAGTATTTT. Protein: CATSDEGASTDTQYF.

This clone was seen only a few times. This CDR3 is CASSQDPGGNTIYF. The CDR3 DNA reads TGCGCCAGCAGCCAAGATCCGGGGGGAAACACCATATATTTT. This chain joins TRBV4-3 and TRBJ1-3; D call uncertain. Germline V gene data show CDR1 as LGHNA and CDR2 as YSLEER. There are 14 residues in the CDR3. The V and J ends lost 0 bases and 4 bases respectively, with 7 bases between them.

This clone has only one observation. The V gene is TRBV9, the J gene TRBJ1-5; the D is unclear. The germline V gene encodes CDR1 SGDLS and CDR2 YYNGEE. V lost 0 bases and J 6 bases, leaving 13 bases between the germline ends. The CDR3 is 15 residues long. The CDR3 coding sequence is TGTGCCAGCAGCGTAGGTTCTGGGAACGCTCAGCCCCAGCATTTT. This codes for CASSVGSGNAQPQHF.

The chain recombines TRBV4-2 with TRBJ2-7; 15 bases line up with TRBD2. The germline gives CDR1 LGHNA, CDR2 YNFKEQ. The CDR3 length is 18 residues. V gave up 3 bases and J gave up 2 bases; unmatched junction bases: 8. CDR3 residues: CASSHGTSGGILTYEQYF. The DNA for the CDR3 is TGTGCCAGCAGCCACGGGACTAGCGGGGGGATACTAACCTACGAGCAGTACTTC.

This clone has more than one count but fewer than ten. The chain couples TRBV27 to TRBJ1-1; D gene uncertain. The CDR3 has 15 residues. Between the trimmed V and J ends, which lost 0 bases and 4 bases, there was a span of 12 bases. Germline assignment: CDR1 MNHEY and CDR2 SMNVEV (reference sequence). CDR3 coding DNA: TGTGCCAGCAGTTTATCGCAATCCGGACTCACTGAAGCTTTCTTT. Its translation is CASSLSQSGLTEAFF.

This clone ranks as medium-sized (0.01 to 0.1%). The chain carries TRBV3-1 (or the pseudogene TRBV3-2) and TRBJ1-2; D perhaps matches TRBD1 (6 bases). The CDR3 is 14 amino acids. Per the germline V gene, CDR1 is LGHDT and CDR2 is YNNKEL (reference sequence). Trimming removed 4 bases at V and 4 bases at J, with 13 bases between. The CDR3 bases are TGTGCCAGCAGCCCGAGACAGGAGACCTATGGCTACACCTTC. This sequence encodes CASSPRQETYGYTF.